The sample holds many counts of the clone carrying this T cell receptor beta chain. This sample was taken from a study of T cells in Graves' hyperthyroidism and ophthalmopathy. RNA transcripts provided the source from which TCR beta CDR3 regions were amplified. With the HTBI primer set, the TCR CDR3 went through a first round of RT-PCR. MiXCR, run by TCRdb on the multiplex PCR reads, gives a single entry per CDR3 protein. The table shows fewer than 45,000 distinct CDR3 sequences, with just under 50% occurring only once. Unmatched junction bases numbered 5, after V lost 0 bases and J lost 5 bases. The CDR3 sequence is 15 residues long.

J is TRBJ2-3 and V is TRBV12-3 or TRBV12-4; 7 nucleotides match TRBD2. Sequences were obtained from blood. The TCR comes from a woman aged 45-65 years with Graves' hyperthyroidism that later progressed to Graves' ophthalmopathy. CDR3 bases: TGTGCCAGCAGTTTAGCGGGAGGGCCCGTAGATACGCAGTATTTT. Its protein product is CASSLAGGPVDTQYF.